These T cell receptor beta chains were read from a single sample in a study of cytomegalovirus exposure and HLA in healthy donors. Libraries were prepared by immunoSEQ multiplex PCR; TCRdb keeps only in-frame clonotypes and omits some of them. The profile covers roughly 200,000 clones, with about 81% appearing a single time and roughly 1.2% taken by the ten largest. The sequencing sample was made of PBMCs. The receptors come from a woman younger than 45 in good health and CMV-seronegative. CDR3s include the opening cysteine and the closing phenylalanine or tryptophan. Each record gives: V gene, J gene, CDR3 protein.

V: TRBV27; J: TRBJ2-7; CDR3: CASWDRGPYEQYF
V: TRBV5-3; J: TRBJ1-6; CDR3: CARSHGRSGVALGSPLHF
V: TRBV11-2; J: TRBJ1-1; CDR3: CASSSAYRGYTEAFF
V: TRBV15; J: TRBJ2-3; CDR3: CATSREAGEGTDTQYF
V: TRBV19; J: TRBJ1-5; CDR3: CASSIYGRNNQPQHF
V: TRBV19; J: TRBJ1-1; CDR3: CASSIDLQVEAFF
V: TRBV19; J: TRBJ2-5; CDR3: CASSIGQHETQYF
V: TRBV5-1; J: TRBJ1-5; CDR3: CASSLDPTGATQHF
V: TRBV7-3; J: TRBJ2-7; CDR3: CASSLTGQASYEQYF
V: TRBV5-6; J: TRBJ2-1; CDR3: CASRPATLQSPVNEQFF
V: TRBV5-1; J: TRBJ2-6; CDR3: CASSSGEANVLTF
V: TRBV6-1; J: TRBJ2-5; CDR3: CASSEGIGLGPPQETQYF
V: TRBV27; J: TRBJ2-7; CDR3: CASSLSMPGMNSYEQYF
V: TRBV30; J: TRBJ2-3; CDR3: CAWARDTQYF
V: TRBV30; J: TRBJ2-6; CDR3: CAWVRQWLSSGANVLTF
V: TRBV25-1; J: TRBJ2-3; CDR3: CASSYSGGGTDTQYF
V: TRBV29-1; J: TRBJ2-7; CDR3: CSVGGQGYGDEQYF
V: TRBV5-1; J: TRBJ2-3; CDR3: CASSSRASGADTQYF
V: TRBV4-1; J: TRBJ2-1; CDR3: CASSQAAGRGDEQFF
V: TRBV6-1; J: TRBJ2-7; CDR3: CASSETLYEQYF
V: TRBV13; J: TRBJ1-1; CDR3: CASSLGLPTRGTEAFF
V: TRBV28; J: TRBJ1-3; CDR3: CASSLAQSSGNTIYF
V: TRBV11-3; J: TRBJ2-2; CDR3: CASSDRVNTGELFF
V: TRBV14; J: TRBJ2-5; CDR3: CASSQTPGLAGARLGETQYF
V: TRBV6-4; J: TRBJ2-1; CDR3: CASSDLGAGGLNEQFF
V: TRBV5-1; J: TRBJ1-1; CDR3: CASSSDSRVTEAFF
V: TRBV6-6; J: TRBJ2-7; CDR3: CASSYGAGLPLEQYF
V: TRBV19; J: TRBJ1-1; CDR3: CASSIQGMNTEAFF
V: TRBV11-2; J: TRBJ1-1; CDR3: CASSSTVLTEAFF
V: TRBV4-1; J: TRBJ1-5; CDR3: CASSQFGQGDQPQHF
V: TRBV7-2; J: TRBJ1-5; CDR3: CASSVGQGENQPQHF
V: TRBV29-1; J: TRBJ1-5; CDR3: CSVDDVGGIGINQPQHF
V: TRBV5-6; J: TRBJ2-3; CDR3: CASSLVRGSTDTQYF
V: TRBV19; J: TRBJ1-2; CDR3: CASSTEQTGYGYTF
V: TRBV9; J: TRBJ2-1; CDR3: CASTVGTSGRGSYNEQFF
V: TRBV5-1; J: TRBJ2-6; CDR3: CASSLVGQGLSGANVLTF
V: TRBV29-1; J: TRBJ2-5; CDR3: CSVEMGTSGGIESQETQYF
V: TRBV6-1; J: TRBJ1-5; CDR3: CASTRQGLSNQPQHF
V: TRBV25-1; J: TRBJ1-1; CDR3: CASTTTLGGTEAFF
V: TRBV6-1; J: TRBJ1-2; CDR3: CASSERGVAGYGYTF